This passage covers 20 T cell receptor beta chains from one sample sequenced in a study of vaccination effects on CD4 cells after COVID-19. Subsequent to 10 days of culture, CD4+ T cells were isolated. TCRdb's copy holds only in-frame clones and misses some; the assay was immunoSEQ multiplex PCR. Of tens of thousands of clones in the sample, more than 60% were seen once. These TCRs' antigens remain unknown. The specimen comprised CD4+ T cells from PBMCs cultured without peptide, sampled before COVID-19 vaccination. Receptor source: a human donor who had a prior SARS-CoV-2 infection.

This chain joins TRBV6-2 or TRBV6-3 and TRBJ2-7; D might be TRBD2 (5 bases). This CDR3 region has 15 residues. Germline CDR1 reads MNHEY; CDR2 reads SVGEGT. Between the trimmed V and J ends, which lost 6 bases and 0 bases, there was a span of 15 bases. CDR3 DNA sequence: TGTGCCAGCAGCCCCGCGGGTCAGGTCTCCTACGAGCAGTACTTC. Amino acid sequence: CASSPAGQVSYEQYF.

This clone showed up just a few times. The chain uses TRBV5-1 and TRBJ1-1; D is perhaps TRBD1 (5 bases). The CDR3 runs 14 residues. CDR1 and CDR2 from the germline V gene are SGHRS and YFSETQ. V dropped 3 bases and J dropped 2 bases, with 11 bases sitting between them. This CDR3 is CASSSFGQNTEAFF. The CDR3 DNA follows: TGCGCCAGCAGCTCATTTGGACAAAACACTGAAGCTTTCTTT.

The chain uses TRBV11-3 and TRBJ2-2, with D possibly matching TRBD2 (6 bases). The CDR3 has 16 amino acids. Germline V gene lookup returns CDR1 SGHNT and CDR2 YENEEA. Trimming removed 5 bases at V and 0 bases at J, with 13 bases between. CDR3 DNA: TGTGCCAGCAGCCTTAGCGGCAACTCGAACACCGGGGAGCTGTTTTTT. Protein product: CASSLSGNSNTGELFF.

This chain links TRBV28 with TRBJ2-7; D gene uncertain. Trimming removed 7 bases at V and 3 bases at J, with 16 bases between. In germline, CDR1 is MDHEN, CDR2 SYDVKM. This CDR3 has 14 amino acids. CDR3 sequence reads: CASTRNPKFYEQYF. The CDR3 DNA reads TGTGCCAGCACGAGGAACCCAAAATTCTACGAGCAGTACTTC.

This chain connects TRBV7-2 to TRBJ1-5, with D perhaps TRBD1 (5 bases). Germline V gene data show CDR1 as SGHTA and CDR2 as FQGNSA. The V end was cut by 5 bases, the J end by 7 bases, with 15 bases between. The CDR3 has 14 residues. The CDR3 sequence is CASSPGHPGQPQHF. The CDR3 bases are TGTGCCAGCAGCCCTGGACACCCCGGACAGCCCCAGCATTTT.

The chain is built from TRBV2 and TRBJ2-3; D is perhaps TRBD2 (5 bases). This CDR3 is 13 amino acids long. In germline, CDR1 is SNHLY, CDR2 FYNNEI. V dropped 5 bases and J dropped 2 bases, with 8 bases sitting between them. The CDR3 region is CASSYDYTDTQYF. The CDR3 DNA reads as TGTGCCAGCAGTTACGACTACACAGATACGCAGTATTTT.

This chain uses TRBV5-5 with TRBJ2-6; D perhaps matches TRBD1 (6 bases). The CDR3 is 15 amino acids. V was pared by 5 bases and J by 0 bases, with 9 bases between. The germline V gene encodes CDR1 SGHKS and CDR2 YYEKEE (reference sequence). The DNA for the CDR3 is TGTGCCAGCAGTCGAGGGGGCTCTGGGGCCAACGTCCTGACTTTC. Translating gives CASSRGGSGANVLTF.

This chain uses TRBV7-6 with TRBJ2-7; maybe TRBD1 (7 bases). The germline V gene encodes CDR1 SGHVS and CDR2 FNYEAQ. Trimming left V 1 base short and J 6 bases short, with 13 bases between. CDR3 length: 14 residues. CDR3 DNA: TGTGCCAGCAGCTTAGTCTCCAGGGGGGTCGAGCAGTACTTC. Its protein is CASSLVSRGVEQYF.

V usage is TRBV27 and J usage is TRBJ1-2, with 7 bases matching TRBD1. The CDR3 is 16 residues long. The germline gives CDR1 MNHEY, CDR2 SMNVEV (reference sequence). Trimming removed 6 bases from V and 5 bases from J; junction bases left unmatched: 15. CDR3 in amino acids: CASRPFPQGVGYGYTF. The CDR3 DNA reads as TGTGCCAGCAGACCTTTCCCCCAGGGGGTAGGTTATGGCTACACCTTC.

The DNA of the CDR3 is TGTGCCAGCAGCTTAGGCGGGAGGGGGAATGAGCAGTTCTTC. The encoded protein is CASSLGGRGNEQFF. The rearrangement links TRBV7-2 to TRBJ2-1, with 9 bases identical to TRBD2. Germline CDR1 and CDR2: SGHTA and FQGNSA. The CDR3 loop spans 14 amino acids. The V gene end was trimmed by 1 base and the J gene end by 7 bases; junction bases not matched to a gene: 2.

The genes are TRBV19 and TRBJ2-2; TRBD2 matches 7 bases. Trimming cost V 7 bases and J 2 bases; bases outside gene matches: 16. Germline CDR1 is LNHDA and CDR2 is SQIVND (reference sequence). The CDR3 length is 18 residues. For the CDR3, the DNA is TGTGCCAGTACTACCGGGACTACGAAAAGGCCAAACACCGGGGAGCTGTTTTTT. This encodes CASTTGTTKRPNTGELFF.

The V and J genes are TRBV3-1 (or the pseudogene TRBV3-2) and TRBJ1-1, with 10 bases aligning to TRBD1. Germline V gives CDR1 LGHDT, CDR2 YNNKEL (reference sequence). The CDR3 covers 13 residues. Trimming at V came to 8 bases and at J to 6 bases, leaving 6 bases not matched to a gene. CDR3 residues: CASGWGQGSEAFF. Here the CDR3 DNA reads TGTGCCAGCGGATGGGGACAGGGGTCTGAAGCTTTCTTT.

J is TRBJ2-3 and V is TRBV5-1, with 7 bases that match TRBD2. CDR3 length equals 14 residues. V dropped 0 bases and J dropped 4; count of bases not matched to a gene: 2. CDR1 and CDR2 (germline): SGHRS, YFSETQ. CDR3 amino acids: CASSLEAGPDTQYF. CDR3 nucleotides: TGCGCCAGCAGCTTGGAAGCGGGGCCAGATACGCAGTATTTT.

This clone appeared a single time. The chain couples TRBV10-2 to TRBJ2-5; D might be TRBD1 (5 bases). This CDR3 has 14 residues. Between the trimmed V and J ends, which lost 4 bases and 0 bases, there was a span of 9 bases. In germline, CDR1 is WSHSY, CDR2 SAAADI. CDR3 DNA: TGCGCCAGCAGTGTCCAGGGCAACCAAGAGACCCAGTACTTC. It codes for CASSVQGNQETQYF.

This sequence joins TRBV6-5 and TRBJ1-2; the D gene is possibly TRBD1 (6 bases). Germline-derived CDR1 and CDR2 are MNHEY and SVGAGI. V dropped 0 bases and J dropped 0 bases, with 11 bases sitting between them. The CDR3 covers 16 residues. The chain's CDR3 is CASSYSGTTTNYGYTF. DNA of the CDR3: TGTGCCAGCAGTTACTCCGGGACAACGACTAACTATGGCTACACCTTC.

The V and J genes are TRBV11-2 and TRBJ2-3; TRBD2 aligns across 8 bases. The germline gives CDR1 SGHAT, CDR2 FQNNGV. The CDR3 is made up of 15 amino acids. V was pared by 3 bases and J by 4 bases, with 6 bases of the junction left unmatched. Here the CDR3 reads CASSFSGGVADTQYF. CDR3 bases: TGTGCCAGCAGCTTTTCCGGGGGGGTTGCAGATACGCAGTATTTT.

The table lists this clone with a few counts. This chain links TRBV29-1 with TRBJ2-7, with 9 bases fitting TRBD1. V gave up 6 bases and J gave up 5 bases; unmatched junction bases: 5. The germline V gene has CDR1 SQVTM and CDR2 ANQGSEA. This CDR3 has 12 residues. For the CDR3, the DNA is TGCAGCGTGGGACAGGGATTCAACGAGCAGTACTTC. The encoded protein is CSVGQGFNEQYF.

This clone occurred once. The chain has TRBV7-2 and TRBJ1-1, with 9 bases matching TRBD1. Per germline, CDR1 SGHTA and CDR2 FQGNSA. This CDR3 has 15 amino acids. V gave up 2 bases and J gave up 4 bases; unmatched junction bases: 5. The CDR3 reads CASSLYGTGLTEAFF. The CDR3 DNA is TGTGCCAGCAGCTTATACGGGACAGGGCTCACTGAAGCTTTCTTT.

The chain couples TRBV7-2 to TRBJ2-1; 7 positions match TRBD2. Germline CDR1 is SGHTA and CDR2 is FQGNSA. The ends lost 0 bases at V and 4 bases at J; junction bases unmatched: 0. The CDR3 has 14 amino acids. CDR3 coding DNA: TGTGCCAGCAGCTTAGCGGGGGGGTACAATGAGCAGTTCTTC. This sequence encodes CASSLAGGYNEQFF.

This clone was counted only a few times. The chain combines TRBV11-2 with TRBJ2-7; D gene uncertain. V shed 1 base and J shed 0 bases, with 4 bases lying between them. CDR1 is SGHAT, CDR2 FQNNGV, per germline. The CDR3 is 13 amino acids. In DNA, the CDR3 is TGTGCCAGCAGCTTAGGGTTCTCCTACGAGCAGTACTTC. Translation gives CASSLGFSYEQYF.